This T cell receptor (beta chain) was captured by sequencing in a study of blood T cells in healthy people across ages. About the study: The template switching approach captured approximately one barcoded beta molecule for every two T cells. Study-level findings and limits: As naive T cell percentage varied, TCR beta diversity correlated strongly with it.

This clonotype was counted ten times or more. The antigen remains undetermined. Germline CDR1 SEHNR, CDR2 FQNEAQ (reference sequence). V dropped 1 base and J dropped 10 bases, with 13 bases sitting between them. This CDR3 region has 13 residues. A J-beta primer mix and a sample-barcoded 5' primer were used in a second PCR of about 7 to 12 cycles. One entry per CDR3 protein, called by TCRdb with MiXCR from the 5' RACE reads. This sample carries hundreds of thousands of distinct CDR3 sequences, 45% to 60% of them seen once, and the ten largest clones take about 13%. Extracted total RNA amounted to at least 6 micrograms for each sample.

The receptor's source is an elderly woman in good health. The chain joins TRBV7-9 to TRBJ1-2; D gene ambiguous. The specimen sequenced was blood. In DNA, the CDR3 is TGTGCCAGCAGCTTAGAGATCTACGGTACCTACACCTTC. Amino acid sequence: CASSLEIYGTYTF.